This is a list of T cell receptor beta chains from one sample in a study of shared clonotypes between healthy human individuals. Assay used: immunoSEQ multiplex PCR; TCRdb lists only in-frame clones, some missing. The sample contains a few million clones, approximately 90% of which appear only once. The sequenced sample was naive CD4+ T cells sorted from blood. The receptor source for this set is a man aged 18 to 30 in good health. Each CDR3 is given without its conserved first and last residue.

J: TRBJ1-2
V: TRBV5-4
length: 12
CDR3: ASSYDRGGYGYT

J: TRBJ2-5
V: TRBV30
length: 12
CDR3: AWSIPGSQETQY

J: TRBJ1-1
V: TRBV9
length: 14
CDR3: ASSVVGKGTNTEAF

J: TRBJ1-2
V: TRBV28
length: 11
CDR3: ASSSPRNYGYT

J: TRBJ1-6
V: TRBV7-2
length: 14
CDR3: ASRTGQSSYNSPLH

J: TRBJ2-3
V: TRBV6-6
length: 14
CDR3: ASSYSSGSGADTQY

J: TRBJ2-7
V: TRBV10-3
length: 10
CDR3: AISEVGYEQY

J: TRBJ2-5
V: TRBV9
length: 12
CDR3: ASSVEGASETQY

J: TRBJ2-1
V: TRBV11-2
length: 12
CDR3: ASSPDRFYNEQF

J: TRBJ2-1
V: TRBV5-1
length: 13
CDR3: ASSAGQGSYNEQF